These 10 T cell receptor beta chains were all obtained from the same sample, sequenced in a study of CD8+CD57+ T cells in acquired aplastic anemia. TCR beta VDJ and CDR3 profiles were obtained from a genomic DNA template. Using its own MiXCR run on the reads, TCRdb lists one record per CDR3 protein. The table shows some 82,000 distinct CDR3 sequences, with approximately 45% occurring only once. The specimen was sorted CD4+, CD8+, or CD8+CD57+ T cells (not recorded which) from PBMCs. Every receptor here comes from a human donor in good health, serving as a control.

V is TRBV15 and J is TRBJ1-1, with 7 nucleotides matching TRBD1. The V segment lost 0 bases and the J segment 3 bases; nucleotides outside the gene matches: 4. The CDR3 consists of 15 residues. CDR1 is LNHNV and CDR2 is YYDKDF in the germline V gene (reference sequence). CDR3 in DNA: TGTGCCACCAGCAGAGAAAAAACAGGGGACACTGAAGCTTTCTTT. This encodes CATSREKTGDTEAFF.

This clonotype has a count of ten or more. The rearrangement links TRBV11-2 to TRBJ1-6; no reliable D call. This CDR3 spans 17 amino acids. CDR1 is SGHAT and CDR2 is FQNNGV in the germline V gene. The germline V and J ends were trimmed by 3 bases and 7 bases, with 19 bases remaining between them. In DNA form, the CDR3 reads TGTGCCAGCAGCTTCCACGGGCAAAGACCGGGGAATTCACCCCTCCACTTT. Its translation is CASSFHGQRPGNSPLHF.

This clonotype was found a few times. This may be a read error: a much more frequent sequence differs by one nucleotide. The CDR3 ends on some other residue instead of the conserved phenylalanine or tryptophan, so this is likely a read error. The chain uses TRBV20-1 and TRBJ2-1, with 10 nucleotides matching TRBD2. CDR3 size: 13 residues. V trimming: 6 bases; J trimming: 5 bases; junction bases outside the gene matches: 4. Germline-derived CDR1 and CDR2 are DFQATT and SNEGSKA (reference sequence). For the CDR3, the DNA is TGCAGTGCCGTGACTAGCGGGCACAATGAGCAGTTCCTC. Protein sequence: CSAVTSGHNEQFL.

Points on this clonotype: A much more abundant neighbour one base away suggests this may be a read error. This chain uses TRBV25-1 with TRBJ2-3; 11 nucleotides agree with TRBD2. The CDR3 covers 15 residues. Germline V gives CDR1 MGHDK, CDR2 SYGVNS. Trimming at V came to 5 bases and at J to 6 bases, leaving 7 bases not matched to a gene. The CDR3 sequence is CASSTLAGGFDTQYF. DNA of the CDR3: TGTGCCAGCAGTACCCTAGCGGGAGGATTCGATACGCAGTATTTT. The full variable domain, in which reference TRBV25-1 and TRBJ2-3 provide the parts outside the CDR3, is EADIYQTPRYLVIGTGKKITLECSQTMGHDKMYWYQQDPGMELHLIHYSYGVNSTEKGDLSSESTVSRIRTEHFPLTLESARPSHTSQYLCASSTLAGGFDTQYFGPGTRLTVL.

The rearrangement joins TRBV7-9 to TRBJ1-2; D not resolved. This CDR3 has 13 amino acids. V gave up 7 bases and J gave up 2 bases, with 11 bases separating them. Germline assignment: CDR1 SEHNR and CDR2 FQNEAQ (reference sequence). This CDR3 is CASTYTENYGYTF. The CDR3 DNA is TGTGCCAGCACCTATACAGAGAACTATGGCTACACCTTC.

This chain uses TRBV19 with TRBJ1-1; maybe TRBD1 (5 bases). Germline CDR1 reads LNHDA; CDR2 reads SQIVND (reference sequence). The CDR3 is 13 residues long. Deletions cut 3 bases from V and 4 bases from J, with 9 bases between. The CDR3 DNA reads TGTGCCAGTAGTATTTCTAGGGGCACTGAAGCTTTCTTT. It specifies CASSISRGTEAFF. The entire variable domain, with the rest obtained from reference TRBV19 and TRBJ1-1, is as follows: DGGITQSPKYLFRKEGQNVTLSCEQNLNHDAMYWYRQDPGQGLRLIYYSQIVNDFQKGDIAEGYSVSREKKESFPLTVTSAQKNPTAFYLCASSISRGTEAFFGQGTRLTVV.

The V and J genes are TRBV25-1 and TRBJ2-3, with 12 bases matching TRBD2. V shed 4 bases and J 0 bases; nucleotides not matched to a gene: 5. The germline gives CDR1 MGHDK, CDR2 SYGVNS. There are 17 residues in the CDR3. DNA for the CDR3: TGTGCCAGCAGTGCCCTAGCGGGAGGGGCCAGCACAGATACGCAGTATTTT. Translated, it gives CASSALAGGASTDTQYF.

The rearrangement joins TRBV19 to TRBJ1-2; D perhaps matches TRBD1 (6 bases). V lost 4 bases and J lost 7, with 13 bases in between. Germline V gene data show CDR1 as LNHDA and CDR2 as SQIVND (reference sequence). The CDR3 contains 13 residues. DNA of the CDR3: TGTGCCAGTAGTAATCAGGGGATAGCTGGCTACACCTTC. Amino acids: CASSNQGIAGYTF.

This chain joins TRBV27 and TRBJ2-6; the D is unclear. The V end lost 5 bases, the J end lost 0 bases, and 11 bases lay between the germline ends. The germline V gene has CDR1 MNHEY and CDR2 SMNVEV (reference sequence). The CDR3 contains 16 residues. CDR3 protein: CASSPQLGSGANVLTF. The CDR3 region has the DNA TGTGCCAGCAGTCCCCAATTGGGCTCTGGGGCCAACGTCCTGACTTTC.

The chain has TRBV25-1 and TRBJ1-6; 8 nucleotides line up with TRBD1. The CDR3 is made up of 15 amino acids. Germline V CDR1 and CDR2: MGHDK, SYGVNS. J lost 8 bases, V lost 3 bases, and 6 bases had no gene match. The CDR3, as DNA: TGTGCCAGCAGTGATACGACAGGGGAATATTCACCCCTCCACTTT. Its translation: CASSDTTGEYSPLHF.